This TCR beta chain was sequenced during a study of technical replicates of blood from a handful of donors. V was pared by 5 bases and J by 2 bases, with 5 bases of the junction left unmatched. The CDR3 has 15 residues. CDR1 and CDR2 (germline): SGHTA, FQGTGA. Clones were sequenced by immunoSEQ multiplex PCR, and TCRdb holds only the in-frame ones, with some missing. The repertoire holds around 69,000 clones, with roughly 90% as singletons. This chain joins TRBV7-3 and TRBJ1-1; 10 bases fit TRBD1. The source material was PBMCs. This TCR was sampled from a human donor in good health. Some clones in this sample may be carry-over from other donors' samples. The CDR3 sequence is CASSEDRGSNTEAFF. The CDR3 region has the DNA TGTGCCAGCAGCGAGGACAGGGGGAGTAACACTGAAGCTTTCTTT.